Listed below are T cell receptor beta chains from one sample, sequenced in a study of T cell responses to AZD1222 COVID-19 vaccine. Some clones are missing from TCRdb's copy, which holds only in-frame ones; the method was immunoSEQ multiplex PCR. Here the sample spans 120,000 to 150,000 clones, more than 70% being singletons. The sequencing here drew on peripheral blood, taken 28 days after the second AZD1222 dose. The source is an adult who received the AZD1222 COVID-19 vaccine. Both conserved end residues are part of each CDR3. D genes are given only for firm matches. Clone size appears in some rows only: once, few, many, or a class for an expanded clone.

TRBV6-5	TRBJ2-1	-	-	TGTGCCAGCAGCCGAGACCCGGGGGGCTGGGATGAGCAGTTCTTC	CASSRDPGGWDEQFF
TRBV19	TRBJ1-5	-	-	TGTGCCAGTAGTATGCAGGTTTCCAATCAGCCCCAGCATTTT	CASSMQVSNQPQHF
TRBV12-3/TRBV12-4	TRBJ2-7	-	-	TGTGCCAGCAGTTTTTACTCATACGAGCAGTACTTC	CASSFYSYEQYF
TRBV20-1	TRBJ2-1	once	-	TGCAGTGCACAAAAATACTCTGAGCAGTTCTTC	CSAQKYSEQFF
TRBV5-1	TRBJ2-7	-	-	TGCGCCAGCAGCTTGGGTCTAGTTAAGGACTACGAGCAGTACTTC	CASSLGLVKDYEQYF
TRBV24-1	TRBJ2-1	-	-	TGTGCCACCCGCAGGTCAGGAGTGATTGAGCAGTTCTTC	CATRRSGVIEQFF
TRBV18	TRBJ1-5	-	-	TGTGCCAGCTCACCACGATTGCCGGACGGGGGCAATCAGCCCCAGCATTTT	CASSPRLPDGGNQPQHF
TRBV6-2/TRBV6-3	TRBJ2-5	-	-	TGTGCCAGCAGCCCCATGGGGGGGCGGGAGACCCAGTACTTC	CASSPMGGRETQYF
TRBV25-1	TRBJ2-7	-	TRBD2	TGTGCCAGCAGAGGCGGGGGGCCCTACGAGCAGTACTTC	CASRGGGPYEQYF
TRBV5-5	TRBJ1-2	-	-	TGTGCCAGCAGCCCGGACAGCCACTATGGCTACACCTTC	CASSPDSHYGYTF
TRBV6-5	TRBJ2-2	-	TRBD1	TGTGCCAGCATGAGGACAGGGAGCACCGGGGAGCTGTTTTTT	CASMRTGSTGELFF
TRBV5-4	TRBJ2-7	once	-	TGTGCCAGCAGCCTCACCGGGACAAGCTACGAGCAGTACTTC	CASSLTGTSYEQYF
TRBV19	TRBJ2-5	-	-	TGTGCCAGTAGTAAAGGGGGTCAAGAGACCCAGTACTTC	CASSKGGQETQYF
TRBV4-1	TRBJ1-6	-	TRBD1	TGCGCCAGCAGCTCACATCAGGGGGGCTATAATTCACCCCTCCACTTT	CASSSHQGGYNSPLHF
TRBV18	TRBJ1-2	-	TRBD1	TGTGCCAGCTCACCGGAGACAGGGTTAAACTATGGCTACACCTTC	CASSPETGLNYGYTF
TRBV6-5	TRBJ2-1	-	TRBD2	TGTGCCAGCAGTTACTCAGGAGGGCTAGCGGGAGGCGAGCAGTTCTTC	CASSYSGGLAGGEQFF
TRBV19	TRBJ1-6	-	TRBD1	TGTGCCAGTCACACAGGGGGGTCGAATAATTCACCCCTCCACTTT	CASHTGGSNNSPLHF
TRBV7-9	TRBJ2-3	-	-	TGTGCCAGCAGCTTAGGGACCGCTAGCACAGATACGCAGTATTTT	CASSLGTASTDTQYF
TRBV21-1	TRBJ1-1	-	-	TGTGCCAGCAGCATAGAGAAACCAGCTTTCTTT	CASSIEKPAFF
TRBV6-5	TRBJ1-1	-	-	TGTGCCACGAGGGGACTTTCATTGAACACTGAAGCTTTCTTT	CATRGLSLNTEAFF
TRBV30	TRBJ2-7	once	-	TGTGCCTGGAGTAGGGGGTTGAGCTTCGAGCAGTACTTC	CAWSRGLSFEQYF
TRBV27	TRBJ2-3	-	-	TGTGCCAGCAGCCGGGACCAGCGCACAGATACGCAGTATTTT	CASSRDQRTDTQYF
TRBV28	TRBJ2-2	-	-	TGTGCCAGCAGTCCGAACAGGGACACCGGGGAGCTGTTTTTT	CASSPNRDTGELFF
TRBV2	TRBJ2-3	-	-	TGTGCCAGTCCTTCGGGACTTCCAGACACAGATACGCAGTATTTT	CASPSGLPDTDTQYF
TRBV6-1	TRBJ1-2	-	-	TGTGCCAGCAGTGAAGGACAGCGGCCCTATGGCTACACCTTC	CASSEGQRPYGYTF
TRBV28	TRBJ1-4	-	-	TGTGCCAGCAGTCCCGCCGGGGAGGGGACGACTAATGAAAAACTGTTTTTT	CASSPAGEGTTNEKLFF
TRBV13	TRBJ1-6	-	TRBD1	TGTGCCAGCAGCTTAGGGACAGGGGGTTCACCCCTCCACTTT	CASSLGTGGSPLHF
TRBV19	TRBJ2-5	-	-	TGTGCCAGTAGTATTATTGGGAAAGAGACCCAGTACTTC	CASSIIGKETQYF